The clone carrying this T cell receptor beta chain has more than one count but fewer than ten. Its antigen remains unidentified. The data are from a study of response to subunit inactivated influenza vaccine. Points from the study as a whole: Authors suggested each seasonal influenza vaccination recruits few new T cells.

TCRdb used MiXCR to reprocess the RT-PCR reads, holding one entry per CDR3 protein. This sample has about 700,000 distinct CDR3 sequences, with around 14% found just once. Trimming left V 8 bases short and J 6 bases short, with 17 bases between. This CDR3 is 14 amino acids long. The source is a man aged 50-60 years who received an inactivated influenza vaccine. J is TRBJ2-1 and V is TRBV12-3 or TRBV12-4, with a tentative D call TRBD2 (6 bases). This material consisted of PBMCs from blood, taken about 11 days after vaccination. The CDR3 nucleotides read TGTGCCAGCCGGCGGGATTCACCGGGCAATGAGCAGTTCTTC. The encoded protein is CASRRDSPGNEQFF.